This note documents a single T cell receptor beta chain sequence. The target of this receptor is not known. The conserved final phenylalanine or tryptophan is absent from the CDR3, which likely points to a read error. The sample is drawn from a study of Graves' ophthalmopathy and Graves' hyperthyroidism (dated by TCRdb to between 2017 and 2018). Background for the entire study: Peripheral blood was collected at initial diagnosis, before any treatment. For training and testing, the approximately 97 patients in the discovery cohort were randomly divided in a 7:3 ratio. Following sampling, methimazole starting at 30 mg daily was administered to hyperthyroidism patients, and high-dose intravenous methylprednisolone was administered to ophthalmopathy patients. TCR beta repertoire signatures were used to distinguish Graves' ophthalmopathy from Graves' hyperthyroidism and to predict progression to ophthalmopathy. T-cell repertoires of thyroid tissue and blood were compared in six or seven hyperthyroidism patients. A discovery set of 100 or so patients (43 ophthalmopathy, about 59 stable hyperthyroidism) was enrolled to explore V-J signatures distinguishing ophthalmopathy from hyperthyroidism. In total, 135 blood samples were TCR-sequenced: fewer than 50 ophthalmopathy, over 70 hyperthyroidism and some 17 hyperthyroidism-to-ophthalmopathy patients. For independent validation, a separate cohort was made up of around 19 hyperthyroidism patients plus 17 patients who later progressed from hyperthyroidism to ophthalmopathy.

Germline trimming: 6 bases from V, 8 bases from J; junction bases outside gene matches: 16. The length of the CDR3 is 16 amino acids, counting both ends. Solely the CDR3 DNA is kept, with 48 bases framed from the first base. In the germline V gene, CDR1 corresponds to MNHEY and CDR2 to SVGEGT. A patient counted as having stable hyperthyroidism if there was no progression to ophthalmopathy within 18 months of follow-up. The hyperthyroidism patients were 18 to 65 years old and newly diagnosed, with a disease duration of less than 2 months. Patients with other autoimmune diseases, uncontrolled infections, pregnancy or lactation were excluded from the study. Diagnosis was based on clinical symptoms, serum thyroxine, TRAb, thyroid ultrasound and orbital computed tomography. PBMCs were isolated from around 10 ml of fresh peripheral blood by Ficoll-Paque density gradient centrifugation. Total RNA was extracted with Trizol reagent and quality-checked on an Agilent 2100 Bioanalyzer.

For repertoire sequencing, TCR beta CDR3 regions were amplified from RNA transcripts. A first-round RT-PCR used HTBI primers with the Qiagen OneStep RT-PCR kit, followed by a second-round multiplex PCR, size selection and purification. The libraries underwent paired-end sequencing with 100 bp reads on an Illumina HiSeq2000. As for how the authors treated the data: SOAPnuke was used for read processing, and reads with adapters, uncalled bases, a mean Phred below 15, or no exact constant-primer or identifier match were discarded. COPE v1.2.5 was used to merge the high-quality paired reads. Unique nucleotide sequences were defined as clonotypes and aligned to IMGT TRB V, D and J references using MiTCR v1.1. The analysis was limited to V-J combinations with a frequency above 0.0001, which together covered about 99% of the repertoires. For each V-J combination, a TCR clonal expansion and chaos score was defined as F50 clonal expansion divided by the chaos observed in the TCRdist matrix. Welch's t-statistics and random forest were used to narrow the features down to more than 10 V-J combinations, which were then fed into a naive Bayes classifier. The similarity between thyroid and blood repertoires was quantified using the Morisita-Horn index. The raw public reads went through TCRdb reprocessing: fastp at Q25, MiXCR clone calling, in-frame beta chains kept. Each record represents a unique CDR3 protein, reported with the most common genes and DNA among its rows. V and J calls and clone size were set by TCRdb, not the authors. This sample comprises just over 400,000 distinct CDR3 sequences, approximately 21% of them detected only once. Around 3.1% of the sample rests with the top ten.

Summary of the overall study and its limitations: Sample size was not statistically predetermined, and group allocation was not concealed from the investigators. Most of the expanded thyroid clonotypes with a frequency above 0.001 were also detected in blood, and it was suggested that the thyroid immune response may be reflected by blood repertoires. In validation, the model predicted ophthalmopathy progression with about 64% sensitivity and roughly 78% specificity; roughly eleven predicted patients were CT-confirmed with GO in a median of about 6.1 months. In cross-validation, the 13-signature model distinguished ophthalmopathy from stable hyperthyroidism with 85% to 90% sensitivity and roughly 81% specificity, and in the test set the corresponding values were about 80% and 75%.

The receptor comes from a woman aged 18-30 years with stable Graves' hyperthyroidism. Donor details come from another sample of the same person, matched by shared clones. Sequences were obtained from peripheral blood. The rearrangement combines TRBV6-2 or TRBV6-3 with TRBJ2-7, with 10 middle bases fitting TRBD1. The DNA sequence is TGTGCCAGCAGCCCCCACCGGGACAGGGGACTATCTAAGCAGTACCTC. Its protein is CASSPHRDRGLSKQYL.